This entry lists 5 T cell receptor beta chains sequenced from one sample in a study of shared T cell receptors in the human thymus. Profiled with immunoSEQ multiplex PCR; TCRdb holds only in-frame clones, not every one. The sample consists of hundreds of thousands of clones, 85% to 90% of them appearing once. These sequences were also reported in another study, on human thymus T cells.

Material: thymocytes. These receptors came from a boy under two years old with a congenital heart defect.

V gene TRBV4-3 combines with J gene TRBJ2-7, with 9 nucleotides matching TRBD2. Germline lookup yields CDR1 LGHNA and CDR2 YSLEER. CDR3 size: 17 residues. V lost 4 bases and J lost 1; bases outside the gene matches: 11. In DNA form, the CDR3 reads TGCGCCAGCAGCCGCCACCCGGGGCGGGAGGGTTCCTACGAGCAGTACTTC. Encoded protein: CASSRHPGREGSYEQYF.

The gene calls are TRBV7-2 and TRBJ1-2; D is unclear. The V gene lost 5 bases and the J gene lost 6 bases, with 10 bases spanning the gap. The CDR3 runs to 12 residues. Germline V gives CDR1 SGHTA, CDR2 FQGNSA. The CDR3 nucleotides read TGTGCCAGCAGCCCCCATTTTCATGGCTACACCTTC. Protein sequence: CASSPHFHGYTF.

The chain carries TRBV4-2 and TRBJ2-2; no firm D call. Germline V CDR1 and CDR2: LGHNA, YNFKEQ. The V end was cut by 0 bases, the J end by 7 bases, with 9 bases between. The CDR3 is 14 residues long. CDR3 residues: CASSQESFGGELFF. The CDR3 nucleotides read TGTGCCAGCAGCCAAGAAAGCTTTGGCGGGGAGCTGTTTTTT.

V gene TRBV6-4 combines with J gene TRBJ1-2; no clear D gene. Looked up from germline, CDR1 is MRHNA and CDR2 is SNTAGT. Deletions cut 4 bases from V and 4 bases from J, with 22 bases between. This CDR3 comprises 17 residues. The CDR3 region has the DNA TGTGCCAGCAGTGCACTATTCCTCCGGGTGAGGATCTATGGCTACACCTTC. Translated: CASSALFLRVRIYGYTF.

This clone was counted a single time. V usage is TRBV19 and J usage is TRBJ2-3; perhaps TRBD1 as D (7 bases). The V end was cut by 6 bases, the J end by 5 bases, with 27 bases between. The CDR3 is 18 residues long. Per the germline V gene, CDR1 is LNHDA and CDR2 is SQIVND (reference sequence). The CDR3 is CASRPGGEGAGLRDTQYF. CDR3 in DNA: TGTGCCAGTAGGCCAGGGGGAGAAGGAGCGGGTCTGAGAGATACGCAGTATTTT.